This T cell receptor beta chain was observed in a study of blood T cell repertoires in COVID-19. Exposed study participants had met a COVID-19 case within 2 weeks before entry. CDR1 and CDR2 from the germline V gene are MNHNS and SASEGT. Trimming cost V 3 bases and J 5 bases, with 2 bases left between them. The CDR3 totals 12 residues. Method: immunoSEQ multiplex PCR; TCRdb's copy keeps in-frame clones and lacks some. The sample carries about 140,000 clones, around 80% recorded once. This TCR came from a woman under 30 who had been exposed to COVID-19. The chain employs TRBV6-1 and TRBJ1-6; D is undetermined. Sequencing input: PBMCs or T cells enriched from blood (not recorded which). This CDR3 is CASSDNNSPLHF. The CDR3 bases are TGTGCCAGCAGTGACAATAATTCACCCCTCCACTTT.